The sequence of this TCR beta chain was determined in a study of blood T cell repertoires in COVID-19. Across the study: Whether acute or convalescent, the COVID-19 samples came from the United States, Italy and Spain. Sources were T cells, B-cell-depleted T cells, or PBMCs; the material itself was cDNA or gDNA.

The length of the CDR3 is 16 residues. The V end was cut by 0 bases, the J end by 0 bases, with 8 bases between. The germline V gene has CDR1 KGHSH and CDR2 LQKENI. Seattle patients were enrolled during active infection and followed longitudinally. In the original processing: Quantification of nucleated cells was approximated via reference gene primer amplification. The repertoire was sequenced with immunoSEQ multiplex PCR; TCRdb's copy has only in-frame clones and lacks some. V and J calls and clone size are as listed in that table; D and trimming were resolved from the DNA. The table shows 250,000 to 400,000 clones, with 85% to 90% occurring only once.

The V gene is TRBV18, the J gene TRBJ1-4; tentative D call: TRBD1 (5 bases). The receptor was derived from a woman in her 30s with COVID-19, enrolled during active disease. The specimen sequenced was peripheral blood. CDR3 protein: CASSPPRQSTNEKLFF. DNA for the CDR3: TGTGCCAGCTCACCACCACGACAGTCAACTAATGAAAAACTGTTTTTT.